The 13 T cell receptor beta chains presented below share a single source sample, sequenced in a study of T cell responses to AZD1222 COVID-19 vaccine. The assay was immunoSEQ multiplex PCR, and TCRdb's table has in-frame clones only and misses some. The sample consists of some 160,000 clones, around nine tenths of them appearing once. The specimen was peripheral blood, collected on day 0 of AZD1222 vaccination. Source of these receptors: an adult in good health.

This clone has only one observation. The chain uses TRBV7-9 and TRBJ1-6; a weak D match, TRBD1 (5 bases). The CDR3 has 13 amino acids. Trimming removed 5 bases at V and 5 bases at J, with 7 bases between. Germline assignment: CDR1 SEHNR and CDR2 FQNEAQ (reference sequence). DNA of the CDR3: TGTGCCAGCAGCGGGGCTCATAATTCACCCCTCCACTTT. It is translated as CASSGAHNSPLHF.

The rearrangement uses TRBV27 and TRBJ1-1, with D maybe TRBD1 (5 bases). CDR3 length: 13 residues. In germline, CDR1 is MNHEY, CDR2 SMNVEV (reference sequence). Trimming pared 6 bases from V and 5 bases from J, leaving 13 bases between. CDR3 region: CASRPGRGTEAFF. In DNA, the CDR3 is TGTGCCAGCAGACCAGGGAGGGGAACTGAAGCTTTCTTT.

This chain joins TRBV9 and TRBJ2-1; the match to TRBD1 covers 8 bases. Trimming removed 1 base from V and 2 bases from J; junction bases left unmatched: 2. Germline V gene data show CDR1 as SGDLS and CDR2 as YYNGEE. The CDR3 covers 15 residues. CDR3 nucleotide sequence: TGTGCCAGCAGCGTACAGGGGGCCCCCTACAATGAGCAGTTCTTC. This gives the protein CASSVQGAPYNEQFF.

The chain uses TRBV2 and TRBJ1-1; D not certain. The CDR3 loop spans 13 amino acids. CDR1 is SNHLY, CDR2 FYNNEI, per germline. V shed 5 bases and J shed 4 bases, with 11 bases lying between them. The CDR3 DNA follows: TGTGCCAGCAGTTTTGGGAGTACCACTGAAGCTTTCTTT. Its translation is CASSFGSTTEAFF.

The chain joins TRBV19 to TRBJ1-5; no clear D. This CDR3 contains 14 residues. The ends were cut back, 9 bases at V and 2 bases at J, with 14 bases in the middle. Germline CDR1 and CDR2: LNHDA and SQIVND (reference sequence). DNA for the CDR3: TGTGCCAGCGACCGACTAGGTGGCAATCAGCCCCAGCATTTT. This codes for CASDRLGGNQPQHF. Supplemented by reference TRBV19 and TRBJ1-5, the full variable domain reads DGGITQSPKYLFRKEGQNVTLSCEQNLNHDAMYWYRQDPGQGLRLIYYSQIVNDFQKGDIAEGYSVSREKKESFPLTVTSAQKNPTAFYLCASDRLGGNQPQHFGDGTRLSIL.

This clone was observed a single time. The chain carries TRBV24-1 and TRBJ1-1, with a tentative D call TRBD1 (6 bases). The V gene lost 11 bases and the J gene lost 4 bases, with 22 bases spanning the gap. Germline V CDR1 and CDR2: KGHDR, SFDVKD. There are 15 residues in the CDR3. CDR3 loop: CAIIRGGGEGTEAFF. CDR3 in DNA: TGTGCCATCATCAGAGGGGGGGGCGAAGGCACTGAAGCTTTCTTT.

The chain recombines TRBV6-2 or TRBV6-3 with TRBJ2-3; D is possibly TRBD1 (6 bases). CDR3 length: 15 amino acids. From germline, CDR1 is MNHEY and CDR2 SVGEGT. The V gene lost 6 bases and the J gene lost 2 bases, with 15 bases spanning the gap. The CDR3 loop reads CASSFYRVDTDTQYF. In DNA form, the CDR3 reads TGTGCCAGCAGCTTTTACAGGGTGGACACAGATACGCAGTATTTT.

The chain couples TRBV7-8 to TRBJ2-1, with 10 positions matching TRBD2. V shed 2 bases and J 9 bases; nucleotides not matched to a gene: 13. Germline V lookup: CDR1 SGHVS, CDR2 FQNEAQ. This CDR3 region has 17 residues. CDR3 nucleotides: TGTGCCAGCAGCTTATTCAGCGGCGGACTAGCGGAGGGTGAGCAGTTCTTC. This translates into CASSLFSGGLAEGEQFF.

The gene calls are TRBV12-3 or TRBV12-4 and TRBJ1-2, with D uncertain. This CDR3 contains 13 residues. V was trimmed by 9 bases and J by 4 bases, leaving 15 bases between them. The CDR3 DNA is TGTGCCAGAAGAAGTCAGGAGCTCTATGGCTACACCTTC. This sequence encodes CARRSQELYGYTF.

The chain combines TRBV4-2 with TRBJ2-5; a weak D match, TRBD1 (5 bases). CDR1 is LGHNA and CDR2 is YNFKEQ in the germline V gene. V lost 1 base to trimming and J lost 2 bases, with 14 bases between them. This CDR3 contains 16 residues. DNA for the CDR3: TGTGCCAGCAGCCAAGGAGCCCTGCGGACACAAGAGACCCAGTACTTC. Protein sequence: CASSQGALRTQETQYF.

J is TRBJ2-2 and V is TRBV12-3 or TRBV12-4; TRBD2 might be the D (5 bases). This CDR3 region has 12 residues. The V end was cut by 4 bases, the J end by 7 bases, with 7 bases between. The CDR3 loop reads CASSSGYGELFF. The CDR3 DNA reads TGTGCCAGCAGTTCGGGGTACGGGGAGCTGTTTTTT.

Points on this clone: The same CDR3 arises from other DNA sequences in this sample as well. The chain couples TRBV30 to TRBJ1-5; D is perhaps TRBD1 (6 bases). Looked up from germline, CDR1 is GTSNPN and CDR2 is SVGIG (reference sequence). Trimming shortened V by 0 bases and J by 7 bases, and 10 bases separated the two germline ends. The CDR3 spans 13 residues. CDR3 sequence reads: CAWSVQGGQPQHF. CDR3 sequence (DNA): TGTGCCTGGAGTGTACAGGGTGGACAGCCCCAGCATTTT.

The gene calls are TRBV10-1 and TRBJ2-7, with 8 bases identical to TRBD1. CDR3 length: 16 residues. Losses at the gene ends were 0 bases for V and 2 bases for J; bases not matched to a gene: 6. Germline V gives CDR1 WNHNN, CDR2 SYGVQD (reference sequence). The CDR3 coding sequence is TGCGCCAGCAGTGAGTCAGGGAGACAGGGGACCTACGAGCAGTACTTC. Its protein product is CASSESGRQGTYEQYF.